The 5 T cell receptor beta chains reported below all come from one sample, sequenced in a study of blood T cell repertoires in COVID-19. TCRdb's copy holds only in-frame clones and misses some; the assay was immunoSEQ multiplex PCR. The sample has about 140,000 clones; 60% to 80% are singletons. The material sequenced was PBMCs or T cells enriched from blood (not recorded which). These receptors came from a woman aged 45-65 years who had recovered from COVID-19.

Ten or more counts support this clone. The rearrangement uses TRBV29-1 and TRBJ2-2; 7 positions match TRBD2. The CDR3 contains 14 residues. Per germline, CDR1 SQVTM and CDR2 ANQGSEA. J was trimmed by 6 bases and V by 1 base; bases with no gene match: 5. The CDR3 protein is CSVEGGGDPGELFF. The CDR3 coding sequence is TGCAGCGTTGAAGGTGGGGGGGACCCCGGGGAGCTGTTTTTT.

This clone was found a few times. CDR3 sequence: CASSYPDRGRNTIYF. In nucleotides, the CDR3 is TGTGCCAGCAGCTATCCGGACAGGGGAAGAAACACCATATATTTT. The chain combines TRBV7-2 with TRBJ1-3; 9 bases agree with TRBD1. The CDR3 is 15 residues long. Per germline, CDR1 SGHTA and CDR2 FQGNSA. V shed 4 bases, J shed 5 bases, and the junction held 6 bases outside the gene matches.

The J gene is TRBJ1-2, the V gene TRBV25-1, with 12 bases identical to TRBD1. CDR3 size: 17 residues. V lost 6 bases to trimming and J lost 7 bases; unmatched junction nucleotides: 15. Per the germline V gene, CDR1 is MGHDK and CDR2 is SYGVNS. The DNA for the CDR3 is TGTGCCAGCAGGAAACCGGGGACAGGGGGCGCATTTGGTGGCTACACCTTC. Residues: CASRKPGTGGAFGGYTF.

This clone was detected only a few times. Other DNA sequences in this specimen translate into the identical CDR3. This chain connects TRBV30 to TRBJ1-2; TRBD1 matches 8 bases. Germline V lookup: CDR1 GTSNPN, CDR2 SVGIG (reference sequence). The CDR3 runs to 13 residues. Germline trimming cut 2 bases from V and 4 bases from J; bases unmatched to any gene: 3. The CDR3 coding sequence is TGTGCCTGGAGTACAGGGGGGTTCTATGGCTACACCTTC. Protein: CAWSTGGFYGYTF.

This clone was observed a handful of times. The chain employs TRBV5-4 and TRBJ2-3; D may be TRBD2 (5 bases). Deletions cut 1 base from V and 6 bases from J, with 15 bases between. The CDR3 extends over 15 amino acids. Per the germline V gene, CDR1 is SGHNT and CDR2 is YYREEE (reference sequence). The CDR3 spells CASSLRGSNSDTQYF. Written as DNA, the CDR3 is TGTGCCAGCAGCTTGCGAGGGAGTAATTCGGATACGCAGTATTTT.